This T cell receptor (beta chain) was captured in a study of blood T cell repertoires in COVID-19. Generated by immunoSEQ multiplex PCR, the TCRdb table keeps only in-frame clones and is missing some. Of 250,000 to 350,000 clones listed, roughly 87% are singletons. Individuals aged roughly 18 to 95 years were recruited from roughly 22 US areas. The CDR3 extends over 15 amino acids. V was pared by 4 bases and J by 3 bases, with 12 bases between. The germline CDR1 and CDR2 sequences are SNHLY and FYNNEI. This chain joins TRBV2 and TRBJ1-4; D is ambiguous. Source material: PBMCs or T cells enriched from blood (not recorded which). This receptor was taken from a young woman who had recovered from COVID-19. CDR3 sequence: CASSGDAGSNEKLFF. The CDR3 nucleotides are TGTGCCAGCAGTGGAGATGCCGGGTCTAATGAAAAACTGTTTTTT. Full variable domain (remainder filled in from reference TRBV2 and TRBJ1-4): EPEVTQTPSHQVTQMGQEVILRCVPISNHLYFYWYRQILGQKVEFLVSFYNNEISEKSEIFDDQFSVERPDGSNFTLKIRSTKLEDSAMYFCASSGDAGSNEKLFFGSGTQLSVL.